This T cell receptor (beta chain) was retrieved from a study of T cells in Graves' hyperthyroidism and ophthalmopathy. Study background: The blood sample was taken at first diagnosis, before treatment began. Findings and limits, study-wide: Most expanded thyroid clonotypes above 0.001 recurred in blood.

Germline assignment: CDR1 ENHRY and CDR2 SYGVKD. This CDR3 comprises 11 residues. V lost 2 bases and J 6 bases, leaving 2 bases between the germline ends. Comment on this clonotype: Its specificity is not known.

The TCR beta CDR3 regions underwent amplification using RNA transcripts as the source. HTBI primers were the set used in a first-round RT-PCR of the TCR CDR3. TCRdb analysed the multiplex PCR reads with MiXCR anew, one entry per CDR3 protein. The repertoire holds fewer than 850,000 distinct CDR3 sequences, with 17% as singletons. The sequencing input was blood. This receptor was identified in a man aged 50-60 years with Graves' hyperthyroidism. The chain joins TRBV10-3 to TRBJ2-1; D gene uncertain. The CDR3 loop is CAISEPNEQFF. The CDR3 DNA is TGTGCCATCAGTGAGCCCAATGAGCAGTTCTTC.